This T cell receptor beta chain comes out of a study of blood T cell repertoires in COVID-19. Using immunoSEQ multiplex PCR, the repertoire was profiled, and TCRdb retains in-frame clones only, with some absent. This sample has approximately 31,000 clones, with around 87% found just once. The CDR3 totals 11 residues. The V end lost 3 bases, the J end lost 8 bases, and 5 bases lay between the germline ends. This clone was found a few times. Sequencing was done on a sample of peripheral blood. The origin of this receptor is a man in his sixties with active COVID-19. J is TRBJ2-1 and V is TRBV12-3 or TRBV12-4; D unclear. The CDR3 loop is CASSFLHEQFF. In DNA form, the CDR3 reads TGTGCCAGCAGTTTTCTACATGAGCAGTTCTTC.